These T cell receptor beta chains were read from a single sample in a study of blood T cell repertoires in COVID-19. Assay: immunoSEQ multiplex PCR; the TCRdb copy retains only in-frame clones and omits some. The table shows roughly 190,000 clones, with approximately 90% occurring only once. Specimen: peripheral blood. The receptors stem from a human donor in a cohort sampled during active COVID-19. The CDR3 runs from the conserved cysteine through the conserved F or W. A D gene is named only where the DNA matches it firmly. Only part of the rows carry a size: once, few, many, or a class if the clone is expanded.

>TRBV18|TRBJ1-2|NA|TRBD1
CASATGGVGGYTF
TGTGCCAGCGCGACAGGGGGCGTCGGTGGCTACACCTTC
>TRBV28|TRBJ2-3|NA|NA
CASSLRHRTDTQYF
TGTGCCAGCAGTTTAAGACACCGCACAGATACGCAGTATTTT
>TRBV5-1|TRBJ2-3|once|NA
CASSLDSASTDTQYF
TGCGCCAGCAGCTTGGACAGTGCTAGCACAGATACGCAGTATTTT
>TRBV5-1|TRBJ2-1|NA|TRBD2
CASSPQAGGYNEQFF
TGCGCCAGCAGCCCACAAGCGGGAGGTTACAATGAGCAGTTCTTC
>TRBV27|TRBJ2-7|NA|TRBD2
CASSRSSGSYEQYF
TGTGCCAGCAGTCGGTCTAGCGGGAGCTACGAGCAGTACTTC
>TRBV5-1|TRBJ2-1|NA|NA
CASAARDGTYNEQFF
TGCGCCAGCGCCGCCCGGGACGGGACTTACAATGAGCAGTTCTTC
>TRBV4-2|TRBJ2-7|NA|NA
CASSQETMTGTPLDEQYF
TGTGCCAGCAGCCAAGAGACGATGACCGGGACTCCGCTGGACGAGCAGTACTTC
>TRBV28|TRBJ1-1|NA|TRBD1
CASSPGGSNTEAFF
TGTGCCAGCAGTCCAGGGGGTTCGAACACTGAAGCTTTCTTT
>TRBV5-6|TRBJ2-1|NA|TRBD1
CASSLETGWDNEQFF
TGTGCCAGCAGCTTGGAGACAGGGTGGGACAATGAGCAGTTCTTC
>TRBV12-3/TRBV12-4|TRBJ1-1|NA|NA
CASSVRGGTEAFF
TGTGCCAGCAGTGTAAGGGGGGGGACTGAAGCTTTCTTT
>TRBV27|TRBJ2-1|NA|TRBD1
CASSSQGKAYNEQFF
TGTGCCAGCAGTTCACAGGGGAAAGCATACAATGAGCAGTTCTTC
>TRBV27|TRBJ2-1|NA|TRBD2
CASTGLAGVGLQYEQFF
TGTGCCAGCACTGGACTAGCGGGAGTTGGGTTACAATATGAGCAGTTCTTC
>TRBV6-2/TRBV6-3|TRBJ2-6|NA|NA
CASSLSGSGANVLTF
TGTGCCAGCAGTTTGAGTGGCTCTGGGGCCAACGTCCTGACTTTC
>TRBV4-1|TRBJ1-5|NA|NA
CASSQDGQSNQPQHF
TGCGCCAGCAGCCAGGACGGACAGAGCAATCAGCCCCAGCATTTT
>TRBV2|TRBJ2-7|NA|TRBD2
CASSEVLAGAPASEQYF
TGTGCCAGCAGTGAAGTCCTAGCGGGGGCCCCGGCATCCGAGCAGTACTTC
>TRBV11-2|TRBJ2-1|NA|TRBD2
CASSLRAGGLTNEQFF
TGTGCCAGCAGCTTAAGAGCGGGGGGGCTGACGAATGAGCAGTTCTTC
>TRBV3-1/TRBV3-2|TRBJ1-1|NA|NA
CASSIRDNSGPAFF
TGTGCCAGCAGCATCCGGGACAACTCCGGTCCGGCTTTCTTT
>TRBV6-6|TRBJ2-2|NA|NA
CASSYVAKTGELFF
TGTGCCAGCAGTTACGTTGCGAAAACCGGGGAGCTGTTTTTT
>TRBV5-1|TRBJ2-2|NA|TRBD1
CASSGDSDTGELFF
TGCGCCAGCAGCGGGGACAGTGACACCGGGGAGCTGTTTTTT
>TRBV30|TRBJ2-2|NA|NA
CAWSGGPGELFF
TGTGCCTGGAGTGGGGGGCCCGGGGAGCTGTTTTTT
>TRBV19|TRBJ2-7|NA|TRBD1
CASSMGQGAYDEQYF
TGTGCCAGTAGTATGGGGCAGGGGGCATATGACGAGCAGTACTTC
>TRBV19|TRBJ2-3|few|TRBD1
CASSPQGAQDTQYF
TGTGCCAGTAGTCCACAGGGGGCCCAGGATACGCAGTATTTT
>TRBV5-1|TRBJ2-1|many|TRBD2
CASSMTTSGRVDEQFF
TGCGCCAGCAGCATGACGACTAGCGGGAGGGTGGATGAGCAGTTCTTC
>TRBV19|TRBJ2-4|NA|NA
CASSHSTFLKNIQYF
TGTGCCAGTAGTCACAGCACCTTCCTCAAAAACATTCAGTACTTC
>TRBV2|TRBJ1-1|many|TRBD1
CASRYGGQGLGNTEAFF
TGTGCCAGCAGGTACGGAGGACAGGGTTTAGGGAACACTGAAGCTTTCTTT
>TRBV9|TRBJ2-3|NA|NA
CASSVWDSTDTQYF
TGTGCCAGCAGCGTATGGGACTCCACAGATACGCAGTATTTT
>TRBV3-1/TRBV3-2|TRBJ2-3|NA|TRBD2
CASSSSSGRGDTQYF
TGTGCCAGCAGTTCTTCCAGCGGGAGGGGGGATACGCAGTATTTT
>TRBV27|TRBJ2-7|NA|TRBD1
CASSLVGGRYEQYF
TGTGCCAGCAGTTTAGTAGGGGGCCGCTACGAGCAGTACTTC
>TRBV5-1|TRBJ1-1|NA|NA
CASSFDIVAEGTEAFF
TGCGCCAGCAGCTTTGACATTGTGGCCGAGGGCACTGAAGCTTTCTTT
>TRBV11-2|TRBJ2-7|NA|NA
CASSPGASYEQYF
TGTGCCAGCAGCCCAGGGGCCTCATACGAGCAGTACTTC
>TRBV13|TRBJ2-1|NA|NA
CASSSGTDARFF
TGTGCCAGCAGCTCTGGGACTGATGCACGGTTCTTC
>TRBV5-5|TRBJ2-7|NA|TRBD1
CASSFETGAYEQYF
TGTGCCAGCAGCTTCGAGACAGGGGCGTACGAGCAGTACTTC
>TRBV7-9|TRBJ1-2|NA|NA
CASSDPRNGNYGYTF
TGTGCCAGCAGCGACCCGAGGAACGGAAACTATGGCTACACCTTC
>TRBV12-3/TRBV12-4|TRBJ2-7|NA|NA
CASSLGVEQYF
TGTGCCAGCAGTTTGGGAGTGGAGCAGTACTTC
>TRBV4-3|TRBJ1-1|NA|NA
CASSQSGITEAFF
TGCGCCAGCAGCCAATCAGGGATCACTGAAGCTTTCTTT
>TRBV18|TRBJ2-7|NA|NA
CASSPSSGVGSYEQYF
TGTGCCAGCTCACCCTCTTCGGGGGTTGGTTCCTACGAGCAGTACTTC